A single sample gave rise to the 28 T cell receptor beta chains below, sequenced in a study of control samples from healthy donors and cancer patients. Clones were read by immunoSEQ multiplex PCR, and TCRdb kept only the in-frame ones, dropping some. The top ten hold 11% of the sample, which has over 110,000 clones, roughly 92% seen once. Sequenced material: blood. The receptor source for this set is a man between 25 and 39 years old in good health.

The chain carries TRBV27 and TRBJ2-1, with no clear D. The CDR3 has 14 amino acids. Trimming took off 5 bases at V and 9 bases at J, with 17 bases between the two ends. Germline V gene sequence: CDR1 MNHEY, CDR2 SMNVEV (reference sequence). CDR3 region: CASSPPLGSGEQFF. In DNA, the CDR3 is TGTGCCAGCAGTCCCCCCCTGGGATCAGGTGAGCAGTTCTTC.

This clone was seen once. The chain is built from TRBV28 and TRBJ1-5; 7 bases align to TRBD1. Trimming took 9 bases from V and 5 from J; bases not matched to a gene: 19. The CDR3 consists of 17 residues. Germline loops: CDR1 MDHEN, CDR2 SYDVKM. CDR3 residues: CASISFGTVLGYQPQHF. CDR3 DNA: TGTGCCAGTATATCCTTTGGGACAGTCTTGGGGTATCAGCCCCAGCATTTT.

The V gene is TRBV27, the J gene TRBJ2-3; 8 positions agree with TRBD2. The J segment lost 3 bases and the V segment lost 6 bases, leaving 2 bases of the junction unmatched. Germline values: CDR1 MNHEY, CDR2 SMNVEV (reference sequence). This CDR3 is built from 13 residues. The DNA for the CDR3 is TGTGCCAGCAGGCGACTAGCGACAGATACGCAGTATTTT. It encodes CASRRLATDTQYF.

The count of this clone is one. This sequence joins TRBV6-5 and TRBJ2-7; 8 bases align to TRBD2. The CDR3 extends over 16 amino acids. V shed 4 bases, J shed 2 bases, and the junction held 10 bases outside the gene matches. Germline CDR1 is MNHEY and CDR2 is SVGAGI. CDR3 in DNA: TGTGCCAGCAGTTCCCCCAGCGGGAGAGAAGCCTACGAGCAGTACTTC. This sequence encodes CASSSPSGREAYEQYF.

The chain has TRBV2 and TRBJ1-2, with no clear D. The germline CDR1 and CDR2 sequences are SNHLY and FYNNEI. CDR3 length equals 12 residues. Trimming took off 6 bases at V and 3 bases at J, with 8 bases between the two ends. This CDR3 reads CASRLTDYGYTF. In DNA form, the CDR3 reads TGTGCCAGCAGGTTAACAGACTATGGCTACACCTTC.

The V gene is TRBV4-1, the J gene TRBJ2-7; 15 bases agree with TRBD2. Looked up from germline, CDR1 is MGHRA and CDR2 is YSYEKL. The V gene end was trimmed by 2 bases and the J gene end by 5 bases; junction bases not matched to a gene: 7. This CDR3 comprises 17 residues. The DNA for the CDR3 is TGCGCCAGCAGCCAATTTGGACTAGCGGGAGGGAGGCACGAGCAGTACTTC. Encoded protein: CASSQFGLAGGRHEQYF.

CDR3: CASSQQNRVKLTGELFF. CDR3 nucleotides: TGTGCCAGCAGCCAACAAAACAGGGTGAAGCTAACCGGGGAGCTGTTTTTT. This chain links TRBV4-2 with TRBJ2-2, with D possibly matching TRBD1 (6 bases). Germline CDR1 is LGHNA and CDR2 is YNFKEQ. CDR3 length: 17 residues. V lost 2 bases and J lost 5, with 18 bases in between.

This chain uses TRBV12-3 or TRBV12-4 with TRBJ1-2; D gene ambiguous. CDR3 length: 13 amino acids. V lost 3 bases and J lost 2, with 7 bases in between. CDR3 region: CASSFERNYGYTF. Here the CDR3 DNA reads TGTGCCAGCAGTTTTGAACGGAACTATGGCTACACCTTC.

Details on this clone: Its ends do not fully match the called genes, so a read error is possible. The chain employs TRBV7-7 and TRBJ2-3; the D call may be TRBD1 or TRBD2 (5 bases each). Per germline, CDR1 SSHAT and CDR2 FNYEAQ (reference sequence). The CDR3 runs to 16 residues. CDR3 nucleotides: TGTGCTAGCAGCGCTTCTTCCCCCGGGGCTACAGATACGCAGTATTTT. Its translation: CASSASSPGATDTQYF.

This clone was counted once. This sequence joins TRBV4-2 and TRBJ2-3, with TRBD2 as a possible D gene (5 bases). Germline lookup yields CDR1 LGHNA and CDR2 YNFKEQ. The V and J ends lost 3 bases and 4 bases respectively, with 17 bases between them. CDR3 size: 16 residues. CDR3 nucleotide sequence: TGTGCCAGCAGCCAGATTGCGGGTTGGGGTGCAGATACGCAGTATTTT. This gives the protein CASSQIAGWGADTQYF.

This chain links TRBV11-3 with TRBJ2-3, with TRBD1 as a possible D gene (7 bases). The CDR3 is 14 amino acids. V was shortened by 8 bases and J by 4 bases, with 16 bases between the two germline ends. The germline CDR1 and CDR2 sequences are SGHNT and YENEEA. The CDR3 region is CASADRTIPDTQYF. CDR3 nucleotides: TGTGCCAGCGCGGACAGGACTATTCCAGATACGCAGTATTTT.

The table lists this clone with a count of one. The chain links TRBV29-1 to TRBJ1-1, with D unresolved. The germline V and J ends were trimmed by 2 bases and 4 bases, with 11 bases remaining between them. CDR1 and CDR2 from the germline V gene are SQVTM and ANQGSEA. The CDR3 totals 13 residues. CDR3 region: CSVESQAATEAFF. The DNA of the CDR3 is TGCAGCGTTGAATCCCAGGCGGCCACTGAAGCTTTCTTT.

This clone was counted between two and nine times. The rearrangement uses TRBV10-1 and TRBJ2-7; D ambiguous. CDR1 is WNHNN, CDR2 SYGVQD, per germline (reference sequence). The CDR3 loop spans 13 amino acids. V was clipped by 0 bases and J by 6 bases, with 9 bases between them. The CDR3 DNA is TGCGCCAGCAGTGAGTCGTTGACGCTCGAGCAGTACTTC. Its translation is CASSESLTLEQYF.

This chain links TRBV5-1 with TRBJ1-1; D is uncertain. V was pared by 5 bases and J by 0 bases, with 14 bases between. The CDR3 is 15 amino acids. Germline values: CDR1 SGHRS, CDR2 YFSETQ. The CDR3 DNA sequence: TGCGCCAGCAGTGCCGGTACAACTATGAACACTGAAGCTTTCTTT. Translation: CASSAGTTMNTEAFF.

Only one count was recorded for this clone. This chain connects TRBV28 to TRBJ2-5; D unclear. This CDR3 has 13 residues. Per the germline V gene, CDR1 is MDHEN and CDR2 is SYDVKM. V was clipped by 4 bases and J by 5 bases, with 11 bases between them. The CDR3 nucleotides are TGTGCCAGCAGTTACGATAATTGGGAGACCCAGTACTTC. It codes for CASSYDNWETQYF.

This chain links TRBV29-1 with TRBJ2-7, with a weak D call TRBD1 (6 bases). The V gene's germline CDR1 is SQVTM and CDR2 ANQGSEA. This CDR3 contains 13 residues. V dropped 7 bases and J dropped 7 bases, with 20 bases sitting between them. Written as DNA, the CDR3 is TGCAGCGCTCTCAAGGGGGTTGTTGGGGAGCAGTACTTC. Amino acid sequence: CSALKGVVGEQYF.

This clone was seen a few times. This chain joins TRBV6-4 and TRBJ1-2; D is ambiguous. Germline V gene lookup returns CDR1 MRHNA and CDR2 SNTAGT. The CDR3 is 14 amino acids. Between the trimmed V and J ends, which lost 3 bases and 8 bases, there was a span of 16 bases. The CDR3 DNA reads TGTGCCAGCAGTGAATCGGCAGTACAAGGAGGCTACACCTTC. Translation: CASSESAVQGGYTF.

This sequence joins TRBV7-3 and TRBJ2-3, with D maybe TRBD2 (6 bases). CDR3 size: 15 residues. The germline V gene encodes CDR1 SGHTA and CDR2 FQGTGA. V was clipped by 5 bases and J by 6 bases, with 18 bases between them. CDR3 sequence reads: CASSRGGYDWDTQYF. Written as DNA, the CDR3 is TGTGCCAGCAGCCGTGGGGGGTACGATTGGGATACGCAGTATTTT.

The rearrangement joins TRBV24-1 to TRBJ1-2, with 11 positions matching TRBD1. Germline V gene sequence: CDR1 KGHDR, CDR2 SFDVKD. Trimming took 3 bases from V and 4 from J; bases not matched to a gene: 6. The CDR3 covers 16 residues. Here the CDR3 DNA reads TGTGCCACCAGTGATGCAGGGGACAGGGGGGGCTATGGCTACACCTTC. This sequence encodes CATSDAGDRGGYGYTF.

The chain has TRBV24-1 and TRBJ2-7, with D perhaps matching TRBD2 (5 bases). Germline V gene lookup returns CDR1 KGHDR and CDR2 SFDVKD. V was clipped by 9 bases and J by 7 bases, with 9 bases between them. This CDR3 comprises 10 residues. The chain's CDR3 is CATDGREQYF. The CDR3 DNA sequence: TGTGCCACCGATGGGAGAGAGCAGTACTTC.

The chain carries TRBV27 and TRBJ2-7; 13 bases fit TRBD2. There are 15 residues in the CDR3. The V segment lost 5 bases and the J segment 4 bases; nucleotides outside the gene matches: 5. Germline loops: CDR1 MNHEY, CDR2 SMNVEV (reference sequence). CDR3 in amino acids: CASSPGTSGTYEQYF. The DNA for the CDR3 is TGTGCCAGCAGTCCCGGGACTAGCGGGACATACGAGCAGTACTTC.

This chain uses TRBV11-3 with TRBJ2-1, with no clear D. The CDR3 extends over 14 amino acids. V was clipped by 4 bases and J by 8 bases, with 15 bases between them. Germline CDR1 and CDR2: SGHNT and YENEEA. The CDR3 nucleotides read TGTGCCAGCAGCTCCCAATCGGGCATCGATGAGCAGTTCTTC. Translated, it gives CASSSQSGIDEQFF.

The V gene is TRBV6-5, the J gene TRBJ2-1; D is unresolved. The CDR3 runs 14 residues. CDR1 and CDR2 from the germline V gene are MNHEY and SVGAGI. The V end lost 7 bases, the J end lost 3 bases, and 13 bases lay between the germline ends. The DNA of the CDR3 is TGTGCCAGCACATTCAGTTCCTTCTACAATGAGCAGTTCTTC. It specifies CASTFSSFYNEQFF.

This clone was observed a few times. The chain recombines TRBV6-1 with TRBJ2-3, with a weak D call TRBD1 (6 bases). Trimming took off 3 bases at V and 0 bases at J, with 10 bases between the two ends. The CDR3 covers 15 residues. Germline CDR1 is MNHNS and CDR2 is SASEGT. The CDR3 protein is CASSDTTGSTDTQYF. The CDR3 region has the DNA TGTGCCAGCAGTGATACGACAGGTAGCACAGATACGCAGTATTTT.

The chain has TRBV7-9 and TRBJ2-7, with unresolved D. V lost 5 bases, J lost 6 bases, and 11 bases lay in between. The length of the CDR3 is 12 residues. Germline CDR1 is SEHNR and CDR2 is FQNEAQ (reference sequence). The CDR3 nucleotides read TGTGCCAGCAGCCCTTTCCTTGGCGAGCAGTACTTC. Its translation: CASSPFLGEQYF.

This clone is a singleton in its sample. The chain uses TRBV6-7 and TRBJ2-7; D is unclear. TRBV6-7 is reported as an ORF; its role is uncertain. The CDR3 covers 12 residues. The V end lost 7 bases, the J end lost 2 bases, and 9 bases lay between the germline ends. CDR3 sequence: CASTDQTYEQYF. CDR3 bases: TGTGCCAGCACCGACCAAACCTACGAGCAGTACTTC.

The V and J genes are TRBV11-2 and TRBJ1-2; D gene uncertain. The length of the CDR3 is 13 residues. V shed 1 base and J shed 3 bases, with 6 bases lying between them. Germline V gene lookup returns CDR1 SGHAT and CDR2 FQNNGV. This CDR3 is CASSLGVDYGYTF. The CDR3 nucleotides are TGTGCCAGCAGCTTAGGGGTTGACTATGGCTACACCTTC.

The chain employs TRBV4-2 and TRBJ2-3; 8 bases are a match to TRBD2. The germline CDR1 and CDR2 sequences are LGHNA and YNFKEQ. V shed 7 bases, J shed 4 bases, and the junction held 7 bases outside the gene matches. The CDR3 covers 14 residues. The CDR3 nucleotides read TGTGCCAGCACCGGGACTAGTGAATCAGATACGCAGTATTTT. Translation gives CASTGTSESDTQYF.